This TCR beta chain came from a study of blood T cell repertoires in COVID-19 (dated by TCRdb to 2020 to 2021). Concerning the study at large: Collaborator samples came from the United States, Italy and Spain and covered acute and convalescent phases of COVID-19. The material from the prospective study consisted of cDNA or gDNA derived from T cells, B-cell-depleted T cells, or PBMCs. Deeply sampled blood TCRbeta repertoires from subjects exposed to, actively infected with, or recovered from COVID-19 were included in the dataset. The repertoires were made available in a free public database intended to serve as a resource for research on the immune response to SARS-CoV-2. The samples were drawn from the first 160 participants of the ongoing ImmuneRACE study and from 1,254 subjects provided by 6 global collaborators. A de-identified subject ID, COVID-19 status, age in years and sex were almost always included in the sample metadata. Where available, HLA class I and class II types were obtained from metadata supplied by the sample provider rather than from assay-based typing. Points the paper makes about the study in general: The quantity of clinical and demographic metadata differed by source and by participant and was supplied without curation.

The collaborating institutions used their own protocols to collect whole blood in K2EDTA tubes. For TCRbeta analysis, collaborators shipped samples as frozen whole blood, isolated PBMCs, or DNA extracted from either of those sample types. This clone has only a few counts. It lacks a known antigen. No base qualities exist here, and no much larger clone lies one base off it. TCRbeta CDR3 regions were amplified from genomic DNA by means of the immunoSEQ Assay, a bias-controlled multiplex PCR. In the authors' own workflow: Within the assay, amplification of reference gene primers was used to estimate how many nucleated cells each sample contained. To quantify the absolute abundance of each unique TCRbeta CDR3 rearrangement, sequence reads were collapsed and filtered. For each sample, productive Simpson clonality was calculated by taking the square root of Simpson's diversity index across productive rearrangements. In TCRdb, the immuneACCESS table is reduced to in-frame sequences with V and J assigned. These tables do not hold every clone; where another copy was compared, an unresolved V gene accounts for under half, and the others remain unexplained. The DNA was the basis for D and trimming; V, J and clone size are from that table. The sample table holds around 160,000 clones, of which around 90% were seen once. About a sixth of the sample is in the top ten clones.

The sequencing sample was made of peripheral blood. The TCR sequence derives from a man between 60 and 75 years old with active or convalescent COVID-19.

CDR3 sequence: CASSMATQGRFTGELFF. The DNA sequence is TGTGCCAGTAGTATGGCCACCCAGGGCAGATTCACCGGGGAGCTGTTTTTT. The chain is encoded by TRBV19 joined to TRBJ2-2; a tentative D call is TRBD1 (5 bases match). CDR1 and CDR2 are drawn from the germline V gene (reference sequence): LNHDA, SQIVND. Trimming removed 3 bases from V and 4 bases from J, leaving 18 bases between the germline ends. The CDR3 runs 17 residues from the cysteine to the phenylalanine. Just CDR3 DNA is preserved here, 51 bases in frame from base 1.